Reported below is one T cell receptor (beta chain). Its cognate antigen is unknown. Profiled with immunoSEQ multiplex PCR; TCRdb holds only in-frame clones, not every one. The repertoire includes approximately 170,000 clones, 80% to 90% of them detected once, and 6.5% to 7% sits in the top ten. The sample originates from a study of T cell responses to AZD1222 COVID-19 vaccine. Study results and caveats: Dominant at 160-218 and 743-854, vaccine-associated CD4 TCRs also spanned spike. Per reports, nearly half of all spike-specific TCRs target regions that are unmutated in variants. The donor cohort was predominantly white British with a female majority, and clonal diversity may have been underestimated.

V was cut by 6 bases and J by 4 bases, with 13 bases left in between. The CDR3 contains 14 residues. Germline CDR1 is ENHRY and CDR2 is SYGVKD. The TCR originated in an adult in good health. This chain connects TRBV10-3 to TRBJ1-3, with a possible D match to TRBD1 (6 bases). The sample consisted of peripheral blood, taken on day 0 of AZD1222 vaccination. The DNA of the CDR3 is TGTGCCATCAGCGGGGGCGCGAAAGGAAACACCATATATTTT. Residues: CAISGGAKGNTIYF.